In its sample, the clone carrying this T cell receptor (beta chain) was seen a few times. No antigen is known for it. These data belong to a study of response to subunit inactivated influenza vaccine. Regarding the study as a whole: Authors suggested seasonal influenza vaccinations each recruit few new T cells.

TCRdb used MiXCR to reprocess the RT-PCR reads, holding one entry per CDR3 protein. Among hundreds of thousands of distinct CDR3 sequences listed, 7.5% to 8.5% were seen once. The V end lost 1 base, the J end lost 8 bases, and 11 bases lay between the germline ends. The CDR3 has 13 residues. The germline CDR1 and CDR2 sequences are SGHNT and YENEEA. The origin of this receptor is a man between 45 and 75 years old who received an inactivated influenza vaccine. The V gene is TRBV11-3, the J gene TRBJ1-1; a weak D match, TRBD1 (5 bases). The material was PBMCs from blood, obtained around 25 months after vaccination. The CDR3 nucleotides are TGTGCCAGCAGCTTAGGAGGGGATTCGGAAGCTTTCTTT. Translation: CASSLGGDSEAFF.